This is a list of T cell receptor beta chains from one sample in a study of cytomegalovirus exposure and HLA in healthy donors. Sequenced by immunoSEQ multiplex PCR; TCRdb stores in-frame clones only, minus some. Seen here are roughly 180,000 clones, under 9.5% observed once, and the top ten hold 1% to 1.5%. What was sequenced was PBMCs. The receptors originated from a young woman in good health and CMV-seropositive. Both conserved end residues are part of each CDR3. D genes are given only for firm matches. Rows give clone size only sometimes, using once, few, many, or a class for an expanded clone.

abundance	j_gene	d_gene	v_gene	CDR3nt	CDR3aa
NA	TRBJ2-4	TRBD1	TRBV19	TGTGCCAGTAGTCCGGGACAGGGATACATTCAGTACTTC	CASSPGQGYIQYF
NA	TRBJ2-2	NA	TRBV10-1	TGCGCCAGCACCGCGGGGAACACCGGGGAGCTGTTTTTT	CASTAGNTGELFF
few	TRBJ2-5	NA	TRBV7-7	TGTGCCAGCAGCTTCCAGGTGGAAGAGACCCAGTACTTC	CASSFQVEETQYF
few	TRBJ2-1	NA	TRBV7-3	TGTGCCAGCAGCTTAGGACTGAAGGAAAAGTTCTTC	CASSLGLKEKFF
few	TRBJ2-7	NA	TRBV7-6	TGTGCCAGCAGCCCTCTAGCGTCTGGCTACGAGCAGTACTTC	CASSPLASGYEQYF
few	TRBJ2-3	TRBD2	TRBV7-3	TGTGCCAGCAGCTTCAGCGGGAGCCTGAGATACACAGATACGCAGTATTTT	CASSFSGSLRYTDTQYF
NA	TRBJ1-5	TRBD1	TRBV2	TGTGCCAGCAGTGCCGACAGGGACGATCAGCCCCAGCATTTT	CASSADRDDQPQHF
NA	TRBJ1-1	NA	TRBV29-1	TGCAGCGTTGAAGAGGGACAGAACACTGAAGCTTTCTTT	CSVEEGQNTEAFF
few	TRBJ2-4	NA	TRBV29-1	TGCAGCGCCTCCGGTGGCCAGGATCTGGCCAAAAACATTCAGTACTTC	CSASGGQDLAKNIQYF
NA	TRBJ2-7	TRBD1	TRBV7-6	TGTGCCAGCAGCTTAGGGACAGGGGTGGTAGAAAACGAGCAGTACTTC	CASSLGTGVVENEQYF
few	TRBJ1-4	NA	TRBV10-3	TGTGCCATCAGGGGGACTCATGATGAAAAACTGTTTTTT	CAIRGTHDEKLFF
few	TRBJ1-2	NA	TRBV5-4	TGTGCCAGCAGCTTGGCCGATGGGAGGTTCTATGGCTACACCTTC	CASSLADGRFYGYTF
NA	TRBJ2-5	NA	TRBV4-1	TGCGCCAGCAGCCAAGACGTCTCGGAGACCCAGTACTTC	CASSQDVSETQYF
NA	TRBJ1-1	TRBD1	TRBV19	TGTGCCAGTAGTCCCTTTTGGGACAGGGGACCTGAAGCTTTCTTT	CASSPFWDRGPEAFF
few	TRBJ2-7	NA	TRBV2	TGTGCCAGCAGTGAAGCGCTAAGGACAGTTTACGAGCAGTACTTC	CASSEALRTVYEQYF
few	TRBJ2-2	TRBD2	TRBV6-5	TGTGCCAGCAGTTACGGGGCGGGAGCTACCGGGGAGCTGTTTTTT	CASSYGAGATGELFF
few	TRBJ2-1	NA	TRBV19	TGTGCCAGTAGTTTCAGACTAGTTTATTACAATGAGCAGTTCTTC	CASSFRLVYYNEQFF
few	TRBJ1-3	TRBD1	TRBV6-5	TGTGCCAGCACAGGGGGAGGTGGAAACACCATATATTTT	CASTGGGGNTIYF
few	TRBJ1-4	NA	TRBV6-1	TGTGCCAGCAGTACGGGACTCCTGATGTTGTTTTTT	CASSTGLLMLFF
few	TRBJ2-3	NA	TRBV21-1	TGTGCCAGCAGCGCCCCCAGGGATAGCACAGATACGCAGTATTTT	CASSAPRDSTDTQYF
NA	TRBJ1-2	NA	TRBV4-1	TGCGCCAGAAGCCAAGGGTATCAGGCTGGCTACACCTTC	CARSQGYQAGYTF
NA	TRBJ2-2	TRBD2	TRBV11-2	TGTGCCAGCAGCTTAGTTAGCGGGAGGGCCGGCGGGGAGCTGTTTTTT	CASSLVSGRAGGELFF
few	TRBJ1-3	NA	TRBV7-9	TGTGCCAGCAGCCCTAATACAGACTCTGGAAACACCATATATTTT	CASSPNTDSGNTIYF
few	TRBJ1-5	TRBD1	TRBV9	TGTGCCAGCAGCCCTACAGGGGTGGATCAGCCCCAGCATTTT	CASSPTGVDQPQHF
few	TRBJ1-5	NA	TRBV7-9	TGTGCCAGCAGCCCCACGGGAGGCCCCAATCAGCCCCAGCATTTT	CASSPTGGPNQPQHF
few	TRBJ1-1	TRBD1	TRBV5-1	TGCGCCAGCAGCGACGCGACAGGGGGCACTGAAGCTTTCTTT	CASSDATGGTEAFF
many	TRBJ2-1	TRBD2	TRBV6-1	TGTGCCAGCACTGAACTAGCGGGATGGGCGGGAAATGAGCAGTTCTTC	CASTELAGWAGNEQFF
NA	TRBJ2-7	TRBD1	TRBV25-1	TGTGCCAGCAGTGAGGCTGGACAGGGGACCTACGAGCAGTACTTC	CASSEAGQGTYEQYF
NA	TRBJ2-7	TRBD2	TRBV6-5	TGTGCCAGCGAGAGCGGGAGGGGCCACGAGCAGTACTTC	CASESGRGHEQYF
NA	TRBJ2-2	TRBD2	TRBV5-6	TGTGCCAGCAGTTCCGGACTAGCGGGAGGCACCGGGGAGCTGTTTTTT	CASSSGLAGGTGELFF
NA	TRBJ2-7	NA	TRBV23-1	TGCGCCAGCAGTCTCCAGACCCCTCAGCGCAGCTCCTACGAGCAGTACTTC	CASSLQTPQRSSYEQYF
NA	TRBJ1-2	NA	TRBV19	TGTGCCACCACCTACCACCGAACAGATAGCTATGGCTACACCTTC	CATTYHRTDSYGYTF
NA	TRBJ1-1	NA	TRBV6-4	TGTGCCAGCAGTGAGGGACACAACACTGAAGCTTTCTTT	CASSEGHNTEAFF
NA	TRBJ2-3	TRBD2	TRBV19	TGTGCCAGTAGGCAGGCTAGCGGGAGTACCGCAGATACGCAGTATTTT	CASRQASGSTADTQYF
few	TRBJ1-1	TRBD1	TRBV6-1	TGTGCCAGCGGTCGACAGGGGATGAACACTGAAGCTTTCTTT	CASGRQGMNTEAFF
few	TRBJ2-3	TRBD2	TRBV29-1	TGCAGCGGCTCGTTCGGGGGGAGCACAGATACGCAGTATTTT	CSGSFGGSTDTQYF
NA	TRBJ2-1	TRBD2	TRBV2	TGTGCCAGCAGTGGATCCTATAGCGGGAGATTGAGGGGGTCGTACAATGAGCAGTTCTTC	CASSGSYSGRLRGSYNEQFF
NA	TRBJ1-1	NA	TRBV29-1	TGCAGCGTTTATCAGGGTAAGGGAGGTTTTGTTTCTGAAGCTTTCTTT	CSVYQGKGGFVSEAFF
NA	TRBJ1-5	NA	TRBV5-8	TGTGCCAGCAGCTTGACGTACAGGTTGTCCCAGCATTTT	CASSLTYRLSQHF
NA	TRBJ1-2	TRBD1	TRBV7-2	TGTGCCAGCAGCCTCCAAGAGGACAGGAGATATGGCTACACCTTC	CASSLQEDRRYGYTF
NA	TRBJ2-5	NA	TRBV2	TGTGCCAGCAGTGCCGAGGTCGAGACCCAGTACTTC	CASSAEVETQYF
few	TRBJ1-2	NA	TRBV19	TGTGCCAGTAGAGGGGTCCTCCCCCAGGGCGGCTATGGCTACACCTTC	CASRGVLPQGGYGYTF
NA	TRBJ2-5	NA	TRBV7-3	TGTGCCAGCAGCTTAAACGGAGGGCGCAAGTTGGAGACCCAGTACTTC	CASSLNGGRKLETQYF
few	TRBJ2-1	TRBD2	TRBV19	TGTGCCAGTAGCACGGGACTAGCGACCTACAATGAGCAGTTCTTC	CASSTGLATYNEQFF
NA	TRBJ2-6	NA	TRBV6-5	TGTGCCAGCAGTTTGGGAGCAGGGGCCAACGTCCTGACTTTC	CASSLGAGANVLTF
NA	TRBJ1-5	NA	TRBV27	TGTGCCAGCAGTTTCAATAGCAATCAGCCCCAGCATTTT	CASSFNSNQPQHF
few	TRBJ1-5	NA	TRBV6-1	TGTGCCAGCAAGGCCGTCGGGAGCAATCAGCCCCAGCATTTT	CASKAVGSNQPQHF
few	TRBJ2-5	NA	TRBV25-1	TGTGCCAGCAGATCAGACGGGGAGACCCAGTACTTC	CASRSDGETQYF